This note documents a single T cell receptor beta chain sequence. These data come from a study of cytomegalovirus exposure and HLA in healthy donors. Study at large: An early data release held around 80 million unique TCRs from HLA-typed donors.

This cohort consisted of healthy bone marrow donors. Nominally healthy donors provided the samples, though records likely missed some immune exposures. Germline CDR1 SNHLY, CDR2 FYNNEI. V gave up 7 bases and J gave up 2 bases, with 14 bases separating them. The CDR3 runs to 14 residues. Primers: 60 Vbeta forward and 13 Jbeta reverse. Profiled with immunoSEQ multiplex PCR; TCRdb holds only in-frame clones, not every one. The repertoire has more than 150,000 clones, 75% to 85% of them found once; the top ten carry around 2.1%. J is TRBJ1-2 and V is TRBV2; TRBD1 is a possible D gene (6 bases). The receptor was derived from a woman between 18 and 29 years old in good health and CMV-seropositive. What was sequenced was PBMCs. CDR3 amino acids: CASNTNRDNYGYTF. The DNA for the CDR3 is TGTGCCAGCAACACGAACAGGGACAACTATGGCTACACCTTC.